This is a list of T cell receptor beta chains from one sample in a study of T cell responses to AZD1222 COVID-19 vaccine. TCRdb's table, derived via immunoSEQ multiplex PCR, lists solely in-frame clones and lacks some. The sample holds about 120,000 clones, more than 75% seen once. The sequences come from peripheral blood, collected on day 0 of AZD1222 vaccination. The receptors originated from an adult in good health. Both conserved end residues are part of each CDR3. The D gene is left open where the match is weak. Not all rows give a size; the values are once, few, many and, for expanded clones, a class.

>-|once|TRBJ2-6|TRBV27
TGTGCCAGCAGAGATACGATGGGACGGACAGACTCTGGGGCCAACGTCCTGACTTTC
CASRDTMGRTDSGANVLTF
>-|-|TRBJ1-2|TRBV5-1
TGCGCCAGCAGCTCGGGCACGGGAGGCTATGGCTACACCTTC
CASSSGTGGYGYTF
>-|-|TRBJ1-2|TRBV5-4
TGTGCCAGCAGCGCGAAAAGTAACTATGGCTACACCTTC
CASSAKSNYGYTF
>-|-|TRBJ2-2|TRBV5-6
TGTGCCAGCAGCTTGTTCCACACCGGGGAGCTGTTTTTT
CASSLFHTGELFF
>TRBD1|-|TRBJ2-6|TRBV5-5
TGTGCCAGCAGTTTGACAGGGGCTGGGGCCAACGTCCTGACTTTC
CASSLTGAGANVLTF
>-|once|TRBJ1-2|TRBV7-9
TGTGCCAGCAGCTTAATTGGGGACTATGGCTACACCTTC
CASSLIGDYGYTF
>-|-|TRBJ2-7|TRBV6-5
TGTGCCAGCAGGCTTGGGGCGGACAACGAGCAGTACTTC
CASRLGADNEQYF
>-|-|TRBJ1-2|TRBV5-1
TGCGCCAGCAGCCCGTCCGGCGACTATGGCTACACCTTC
CASSPSGDYGYTF
>-|-|TRBJ2-7|TRBV7-8
TGTGCCAGCAGCTCGACACGGGCCATTGTAGGTAGCTCCTACGAGCAGTACTTC
CASSSTRAIVGSSYEQYF
>-|-|TRBJ2-3|TRBV9
TGTGCCAGCAGCGTTGGGACCGTCACAGATACGCAGTATTTT
CASSVGTVTDTQYF
>TRBD1|-|TRBJ2-7|TRBV29-1
TGCAGCGTGGGGACAGATACCTACGAGCAGTACTTC
CSVGTDTYEQYF
>-|-|TRBJ1-2|TRBV5-4
TGTGCCAGCAGCTTAGGTTATAGGGATGGCTACACCTTC
CASSLGYRDGYTF
>TRBD2|-|TRBJ2-1|TRBV4-2
TGTGCCAGCAGCCAAGGGACTAGCGGGGGCCCTCCCTCCTACAATGAGCAGTTCTTC
CASSQGTSGGPPSYNEQFF
>-|-|TRBJ2-2|TRBV20-1
TGCAGTGCTAGTGGGGACCGGGAAGGGGAGCTGTTTTTT
CSASGDREGELFF
>-|-|TRBJ2-7|TRBV30
TGTGCCTGGAGTCCTGGCCCCTTCTACGAGCAGTACTTC
CAWSPGPFYEQYF
>-|-|TRBJ1-6|TRBV28
TGTGCCAGCAGCCTCGGCGGGATTTCACCCCTCCACTTT
CASSLGGISPLHF
>-|-|TRBJ2-1|TRBV5-4
TGTGCCAGCAGCACTCGGGACGGTTACAATGAGCAGTTCTTC
CASSTRDGYNEQFF
>TRBD1|-|TRBJ1-1|TRBV28
TGTGCCAGCAGTTCGAGCCGACAGGGGTCTGGGGCTTTCTTT
CASSSSRQGSGAFF
>-|-|TRBJ2-7|TRBV3-1/TRBV3-2
TGTGCCAGCAGCCAAGATAGCCGGCCCTGGAACGAGCAGTACTTC
CASSQDSRPWNEQYF
>-|-|TRBJ2-7|TRBV19
TGTGCCAGTAGCCCCCGGGTCACCTACGAGCAGTACTTC
CASSPRVTYEQYF
>TRBD2|-|TRBJ2-1|TRBV7-2
TGTGCCAGCAGCCAAAGCGGGAGTTCCTACAATGAGCAGTTCTTC
CASSQSGSSYNEQFF
>-|few|TRBJ2-2|TRBV6-5
TGTGCCAGCAGGAGAACACAGAACACCGGGGAGCTGTTTTTT
CASRRTQNTGELFF
>TRBD1|-|TRBJ2-7|TRBV19
TGTGCCAGTAGTCCTCGACAGGGTAATCGGTACGAGCAGTACTTC
CASSPRQGNRYEQYF
>-|once|TRBJ2-7|TRBV5-1
TGCGCCAGCAGCTTGGCCGGATCCTACGAGCAGTACTTC
CASSLAGSYEQYF
>TRBD1|-|TRBJ1-6|TRBV25-1
TGTGCCAGCAGTCAATCCGGGACAGGGAATTCACCCCTCCACTTT
CASSQSGTGNSPLHF
>-|-|TRBJ1-1|TRBV28
TGTGCCAGCATTCCGGGGAGACGGAACACTGAAGCTTTCTTT
CASIPGRRNTEAFF
>-|-|TRBJ1-5|TRBV4-1
TGCGCCAGCACGTCTTCGGGGTCCCCGTTGAGCAATCAGCCCCAGCATTTT
CASTSSGSPLSNQPQHF
>-|once|TRBJ1-1|TRBV11-2
TGTGCCAGCAGCATACTCCGACAGAGGAACACTGAAGCTTTCTTT
CASSILRQRNTEAFF
>TRBD2|once|TRBJ2-5|TRBV11-2
TGTGCCAGCAGCTTAGGATCTACGTGGAGGCTAGCGGCCGAAGAGACCCAGTACTTC
CASSLGSTWRLAAEETQYF
>TRBD1|-|TRBJ2-7|TRBV28
TGTGCCAGCAGTGTAGTACAGGGGCCCCTCATCGTTTACGAGCAGTACTTC
CASSVVQGPLIVYEQYF
>-|-|TRBJ2-3|TRBV6-5
TGTGCCAGCAGCCTTCTTGGGGTTAGCACAGATACGCAGTATTTT
CASSLLGVSTDTQYF
>TRBD1|-|TRBJ2-3|TRBV5-1
TGCGCCAGCAGCCAGACGGGACAGCTAACAGATACGCAGTATTTT
CASSQTGQLTDTQYF
>TRBD1|-|TRBJ2-1|TRBV4-1
TGCGCCAGCAGACCGGACAGGAGCTCCTACAATGAGCAGTTCTTC
CASRPDRSSYNEQFF
>-|few|TRBJ2-7|TRBV4-1
TGCGCCAGCAGCCAAGCCGAGGGACGCTACGAGCAGTACTTC
CASSQAEGRYEQYF
>-|-|TRBJ2-2|TRBV9
TGTGCCAGCAGCGTAGAGGTAGCTGCCGGGGAGCTGTTTTTT
CASSVEVAAGELFF
>-|-|TRBJ1-2|TRBV7-6
TGTGCCAGCAGCTTCACGAACCCTGCCGGTTATGGCTACACCTTC
CASSFTNPAGYGYTF
>TRBD2|once|TRBJ2-1|TRBV27
TGTGCCAGCAGTTGGGGCGGGAGGAAGGATGAGCAGTTCTTC
CASSWGGRKDEQFF
>-|few|TRBJ1-3|TRBV19
TGTGCCACCTCAAGCAGGCAAATTGGAAACACCATATATTTT
CATSSRQIGNTIYF
>TRBD1|-|TRBJ1-1|TRBV7-8
TGTGCCAGCAGCCAGGACAGGGGAAATGCTGAAGCTTTCTTT
CASSQDRGNAEAFF
>-|-|TRBJ2-3|TRBV6-1
TGTGCCAGCAGTGAGCTAGCAGGAGGCGCAGATACGCAGTATTTT
CASSELAGGADTQYF
>-|-|TRBJ1-5|TRBV11-2
TGTGCCAGCAGCTTAGCGGGCCAGCCTAATCAGCCCCAGCATTTT
CASSLAGQPNQPQHF
>TRBD2|-|TRBJ2-3|TRBV7-2
TGTGCCAGCAGCTTGGGGGGAGGGGCAGATACGCAGTATTTT
CASSLGGGADTQYF
>-|-|TRBJ1-5|TRBV5-1
TGCGCCAGCAGCCTTTCAGGGGTACGCAGCAATCAGCCCCAGCATTTT
CASSLSGVRSNQPQHF
>TRBD2|-|TRBJ2-1|TRBV5-4
TGTGCCAGCAGCTTGCCGGGAGGATTAGATGAGCAGTTCTTC
CASSLPGGLDEQFF
>-|-|TRBJ2-1|TRBV19
TGTGCCAGTACGTTGGCAGGGGCGCGAAGTGAGCAGTTCTTC
CASTLAGARSEQFF
>-|-|TRBJ2-2|TRBV18
TGTGCCAGCTCACCACTCCAGGGTACCGGGGAGCTGTTTTTT
CASSPLQGTGELFF
>-|-|TRBJ2-1|TRBV5-4
TGTGCCAGCAGCTTTGGGGGGCGGAGCTCCTACAATGAGCAGTTCTTC
CASSFGGRSSYNEQFF
>-|-|TRBJ1-5|TRBV28
TGTGCCAGCAGTCGACCATCAGGCGGTCAGCATTTT
CASSRPSGGQHF